The 18 T cell receptor beta chains below were found in one sample sequenced in a study of Graves' ophthalmopathy and Graves' hyperthyroidism. RNA transcripts yielded amplified TCR beta CDR3 regions. RT-PCR in the first round used HTBI primers; a second-round multiplex PCR followed. Using its own MiXCR run on the multiplex PCR reads, TCRdb lists one record per CDR3 protein. The sample lists 360,000 or so distinct CDR3 sequences, 18% occurring once. The sequencing sample was made of peripheral blood. The origin of the receptors is a woman aged 18-30 years with Graves' ophthalmopathy.

The table lists this clonotype with many counts. This chain joins TRBV6-2 or TRBV6-3 and TRBJ2-3; D is undetermined. CDR3 size: 13 residues. V was shortened by 5 bases and J by 6 bases, with 12 bases between the two germline ends. Germline lookup yields CDR1 MNHEY and CDR2 SVGEGT. The CDR3 is CASSLRPPDTQYF. CDR3 nucleotide sequence: TGTGCCAGCAGTCTCCGACCCCCGGATACGCAGTATTTT.

This clonotype was detected many times. The junction does not match germline at one end; this may be a read error. This chain joins TRBV6-4 and TRBJ2-5; D gene ambiguous. CDR1 MRHNA and CDR2 SNTAGT come from the germline V gene. This CDR3 spans 9 amino acids. The chain's CDR3 is CKGWETQYF. The DNA for the CDR3 is TGCAAAGGGTGGGAGACCCAGTACTTC.

This clonotype was observed once. V is TRBV12-3 or TRBV12-4 and J is TRBJ2-7; no clear D gene. CDR3 length: 15 residues. V shed 4 bases and J shed 5 bases, with 18 bases lying between them. The CDR3 bases are TGTGCCAGCAGTTCGCTGGTGCGAAGGGCGCACGAGCAGTACTTC. Amino acid sequence: CASSSLVRRAHEQYF.

This clonotype was seen at least ten times. The gene calls are TRBV7-3 and TRBJ2-2, with no clear D. Germline values: CDR1 SGHTA, CDR2 FQGTGA. The CDR3 is 14 residues long. Trimming removed 5 bases from V and 1 base from J, with 8 bases in between. The CDR3 is CASSALLNTGELFF. CDR3 in DNA: TGTGCCAGCAGCGCCCTATTGAACACCGGGGAGCTGTTTTTT.

This clonotype was seen repeatedly, ten times or more. The V gene is TRBV10-3, the J gene TRBJ2-7; D gene uncertain. This CDR3 spans 12 amino acids. Germline CDR1 reads ENHRY; CDR2 reads SYGVKD. Trimming left V 5 bases short and J 6 bases short, with 11 bases between. The CDR3 DNA follows: TGTGCCATCAGTCTGGCCACGGGCGAGCAGTACTTC. Its protein is CAISLATGEQYF.

This clonotype was detected ten times or more. At one of its ends the junction is not consistent with the germline gene, which may arise from a read error. The chain has TRBV6-2 or TRBV6-3 and TRBJ2-2; 7 bases line up with TRBD2. CDR3 length: 15 amino acids. Looked up from germline, CDR1 is MNHEY and CDR2 is SVGEGT. The CDR3 region is CASRYYGLVGGELFF. CDR3 nucleotides: TGTGCCAGCAGATACTACGGACTAGTGGGCGGGGAGCTGTTTTTT.

This clonotype appeared many times. J is TRBJ1-3 and V is TRBV12-3 or TRBV12-4, with D hard to call. This CDR3 comprises 15 residues. V lost 2 bases, J lost 3 bases, and 11 bases lay in between. CDR3 sequence: CASSLQVTGGNTIYF. The CDR3 DNA is TGTGCCAGCAGTTTACAGGTCACGGGTGGAAACACCATATATTTT.

This clonotype appeared many times. The genes are TRBV24-1 and TRBJ1-1; 9 bases are a match to TRBD1. The CDR3 runs to 13 residues. Germline V gene sequence: CDR1 KGHDR, CDR2 SFDVKD. With 7 bases clipped from V and 1 base from J, the junction kept 0 bases outside the gene matches. The CDR3 bases are TGTGCCACCAGGGGACAGGGGAACACTGAAGCTTTCTTT. Its translation: CATRGQGNTEAFF.

CDR3 loop: CAWATTGARNEQYF. DNA of the CDR3: TGTGCCTGGGCGACCACAGGGGCTAGGAACGAGCAGTACTTC. The rearrangement uses TRBV30 and TRBJ2-7; 7 bases agree with TRBD1. The V segment lost 5 bases and the J segment 5 bases; nucleotides outside the gene matches: 12. Germline CDR1 is GTSNPN and CDR2 is SVGIG (reference sequence). CDR3 length: 14 residues.

This clonotype has at least ten counts. This sequence joins TRBV9 and TRBJ2-7, with 13 bases that match TRBD2. The CDR3 has 16 residues. Per the germline V gene, CDR1 is SGDLS and CDR2 is YYNGEE. V shed 3 bases, J shed 0 bases, and the junction held 3 bases outside the gene matches. The CDR3 DNA sequence: TGTGCCAGCAGCGCGGGACTAGCGGGGAGCTCCTACGAGCAGTACTTC. This translates into CASSAGLAGSSYEQYF.

This clonotype was seen ten or more times. V and J are TRBV20-1 and TRBJ2-5; D is unresolved. CDR1 is DFQATT and CDR2 is SNEGSKA in the germline V gene (reference sequence). Trimming stripped 0 bases from V and 5 bases from J, with 16 bases between. The CDR3 loop spans 15 amino acids. The CDR3 reads CSARDPGSPGETQYF. CDR3 nucleotides: TGCAGTGCTAGAGATCCGGGCAGCCCCGGGGAGACCCAGTACTTC.

In its sample, this clonotype was seen many times. The chain links TRBV27 to TRBJ2-2; tentatively, D is TRBD1 or TRBD2 (5 bases each). There are 16 residues in the CDR3. Trimming stripped 6 bases from V and 1 base from J, with 15 bases between. The germline CDR1 and CDR2 sequences are MNHEY and SMNVEV (reference sequence). The CDR3 loop is CASSPTWDGNTGELFF. As DNA, the CDR3 is TGTGCCAGCAGCCCAACATGGGACGGGAACACCGGGGAGCTGTTTTTT.

This clonotype was observed at least ten times. At one end, the junction sequence differs from germline, possibly due to a read error. The rearrangement uses TRBV6-2 or TRBV6-3 and TRBJ2-7, with TRBD1 matching over 9 bases. This CDR3 contains 13 residues. Germline V gene data show CDR1 as MNHEY and CDR2 as SVGEGT. The chain's CDR3 is CASSWTGAYEQCF. CDR3 coding DNA: TGTGCCAGCAGTTGGACAGGGGCGTACGAGCAGTGCTTC.

At least ten counts were recorded for this clonotype. This chain joins TRBV27 and TRBJ2-2; D is undetermined. The CDR3 length is 13 residues. The germline V and J ends were trimmed by 5 bases and 6 bases, with 10 bases remaining between them. The germline CDR1 and CDR2 sequences are MNHEY and SMNVEV (reference sequence). The CDR3: CASSVGKSGELFF. In DNA form, the CDR3 reads TGTGCCAGCAGTGTAGGGAAGTCCGGGGAGCTGTTTTTT.

In its sample, this clonotype was seen many times. The V and J genes are TRBV11-1 and TRBJ2-4, with unresolved D. CDR1 is SGHAT, CDR2 FQDESV, per germline (reference sequence). V lost 5 bases, J lost 5 bases, and 10 bases lay in between. The length of the CDR3 is 13 residues. The CDR3 reads CASSRIGENIQYF. In DNA, the CDR3 is TGTGCCAGCAGCCGCATTGGGGAAAACATTCAGTACTTC.

This clonotype was observed at least ten times. The chain couples TRBV11-1 to TRBJ2-4, with D possibly being TRBD1 (6 bases). The CDR3 is 17 amino acids. The ends were cut back, 5 bases at V and 6 bases at J, with 23 bases in the middle. Germline CDR1 is SGHAT and CDR2 is FQDESV (reference sequence). CDR3 bases: TGTGCCAGCAGCCCAGTTGACGCCGGGACACGGGGAAACATTCAGTACTTC. This gives the protein CASSPVDAGTRGNIQYF. The whole variable domain, remainder taken from reference TRBV11-1 and TRBJ2-4, is EAEVAQSPRYKITEKSQAVAFWCDPISGHATLYWYRQILGQGPELLVQFQDESVVDDSQLPKDRFSAERLKGVDSTLKIQPAELGDSAMYLCASSPVDAGTRGNIQYFGAGTRLSVL.

This clonotype has a count of ten or more. The CDR3: CAWSVQGGLAQHF. Written as DNA, the CDR3 is TGTGCCTGGAGTGTACAAGGAGGGTTAGCCCAGCATTTT. V usage is TRBV30 and J usage is TRBJ1-5, with unresolved D. Trimming shortened V by 0 bases and J by 11 bases, and 14 bases separated the two germline ends. The CDR3 totals 13 residues. From germline, CDR1 is GTSNPN and CDR2 SVGIG (reference sequence).

This clonotype was found many times. The rearrangement uses TRBV6-2 or TRBV6-3 and TRBJ2-5; TRBD2 might be the D (6 bases). The CDR3 runs to 16 residues. Trimming removed 2 bases from V and 3 bases from J, with 16 bases in between. The germline CDR1 and CDR2 sequences are MNHEY and SVGEGT. The CDR3 loop reads CASSYRDFQREETQYF. The CDR3 coding sequence is TGTGCCAGCAGTTACCGGGACTTCCAGCGGGAAGAGACCCAGTACTTC.